The present TCR beta chain was sequenced within a study of beta chain features in type 1 diabetes. Expressed TCRB transcripts were sequenced because the isolated RNA had all been reverse transcribed beforehand. Using immunoSEQ multiplex PCR, the repertoire was profiled, and TCRdb retains in-frame clones only, with some absent. The table records 600,000 to 700,000 clones, about an eighth of them present only once. Donors contributed one heparinised blood draw apiece, averaging approximately 100 mL. Points from the study as a whole: There were fewer insertions and more deletions at the VDJ junctions of type 1 diabetes patients. The study found moderately but significantly shorter TCRB CDR3s in all four CD4+ subsets of Type 1 diabetes patients.

The CDR3 contains 15 residues. Germline CDR1 GTSNPN, CDR2 SVGIG (reference sequence). Trimming shortened V by 4 bases and J by 0 bases, and 13 bases separated the two germline ends. A word on this clone: No antigen is known for it.

This chain links TRBV30 with TRBJ1-3; no clear D gene. The sequence derives from a man younger than 35 with type 1 diabetes. Sequencing used naive CD4+ T cells from blood. CDR3 DNA: TGTGCCTGGATTAGGACGGCATCCTCTGGAAACACCATATATTTT. This sequence encodes CAWIRTASSGNTIYF.